The clone carrying this T cell receptor (beta chain) was counted many times. This specimen comes from a study of T cells in Graves' hyperthyroidism and ophthalmopathy. The CDR3 regions of TCR beta were amplified from RNA transcripts. HTBI primers were employed in a first-round RT-PCR of the TCR CDR3. Using its own MiXCR run on the multiplex PCR reads, TCRdb lists one record per CDR3 protein. The data contain some 210,000 distinct CDR3 sequences, roughly 15% of them singletons. Specimen: blood. This clonotype was obtained from a man aged 45-60 years with Graves' hyperthyroidism.

CDR3 in amino acids: CASSSRGDRGLDTQYF. The CDR3 region has the DNA TGTGCCAGCAGCTCCAGGGGGGACAGGGGGTTGGATACGCAGTATTTT. The chain employs TRBV7-2 and TRBJ2-3, with 11 bases aligning to TRBD1. The CDR3 runs 16 residues. Germline CDR1 reads SGHTA; CDR2 reads FQGNSA. V lost 4 bases, J lost 6 bases, and 9 bases stayed unmatched.